These 18 T cell receptor beta chains were sequenced from one sample in a study of T cell changes during pregnancy in multiple sclerosis. Clones were sequenced by immunoSEQ multiplex PCR, and TCRdb holds only the in-frame ones, with some missing. The sample holds about 52,000 clones, around 94% seen once. Sequencing used CD4+ T cells from peripheral blood mononuclear cells, obtained before pregnancy. These receptors all stem from a female donor with multiple sclerosis, enrolled in a pregnancy study.

The chain has TRBV5-1 and TRBJ2-5, with 8 bases matching TRBD1. This CDR3 contains 15 residues. The germline V gene encodes CDR1 SGHRS and CDR2 YFSETQ. Trimming took 4 bases from V and 6 from J; bases not matched to a gene: 11. This chain's CDR3 is CASSRSTDRVKTQYF. CDR3 coding DNA: TGCGCCAGCAGCCGAAGTACGGACAGGGTAAAGACCCAGTACTTC.

The V and J genes are TRBV5-4 and TRBJ2-1; maybe TRBD2 (5 bases). Germline V gene data show CDR1 as SGHNT and CDR2 as YYREEE (reference sequence). The CDR3 covers 15 residues. With 0 bases removed from V and 0 bases from J, the gap between germline ends came to 7 bases. CDR3 nucleotide sequence: TGTGCCAGCAGCTTGGTAGGGAGCTCCTACAATGAGCAGTTCTTC. It codes for CASSLVGSSYNEQFF.

This chain links TRBV27 with TRBJ2-7; TRBD1 aligns across 11 bases. V shed 6 bases and J 6 bases; nucleotides not matched to a gene: 13. The germline gives CDR1 MNHEY, CDR2 SMNVEV (reference sequence). The CDR3 spans 16 residues. The CDR3 here is CASRTGTRDRGFEQYF. The CDR3 DNA reads TGTGCCAGCAGAACCGGAACCCGGGACAGGGGGTTCGAGCAGTACTTC.

The rearrangement links TRBV2 to TRBJ1-2; D gene unclear. Germline values: CDR1 SNHLY, CDR2 FYNNEI. Trimming took 2 bases from V and 3 from J, leaving 16 bases between them. The CDR3 has 16 amino acids. The CDR3 region is CASSEFSTLSDYGYTF. CDR3 sequence (DNA): TGTGCCAGCAGTGAATTTAGCACACTCTCGGACTATGGCTACACCTTC. The full variable domain, rest sourced from reference TRBV2 and TRBJ1-2, is EPEVTQTPSHQVTQMGQEVILRCVPISNHLYFYWYRQILGQKVEFLVSFYNNEISEKSEIFDDQFSVERPDGSNFTLKIRSTKLEDSAMYFCASSEFSTLSDYGYTFGSGTRLTVV.

The rearrangement links TRBV2 to TRBJ2-1; 10 bases are shared with TRBD2. The trim removed 7 bases at V and 6 bases at J, leaving 9 bases unmatched. The CDR3 loop spans 15 amino acids. Germline CDR1 is SNHLY and CDR2 is FYNNEI. This chain's CDR3 is CASNRLAGVSNEQFF. The CDR3 bases are TGTGCCAGCAATCGACTAGCGGGCGTCTCCAATGAGCAGTTCTTC.

The chain links TRBV21-1 to TRBJ1-1; TRBD1, the table's D call, was not compared with the DNA. TRBV21-1 is flagged as a pseudogene. The CDR3 covers 16 residues. CDR3 sequence (DNA): TGTGCTCCCCGACAGGGAGGAATTTTGCGGAGTGCTGAAGCTTTCTTT. Encoded protein: CAPRQGGILRSAEAFF.

The rearrangement uses TRBV4-1 and TRBJ2-1; perhaps TRBD2 as D (6 bases). V shed 4 bases and J shed 8 bases, with 15 bases lying between them. Looked up from germline, CDR1 is MGHRA and CDR2 is YSYEKL. The CDR3 is 14 amino acids. CDR3 sequence reads: CASSPRLVDHEQFF. CDR3 nucleotide sequence: TGCGCCAGCAGCCCAAGACTAGTTGATCATGAGCAGTTCTTC.

V gene TRBV30 combines with J gene TRBJ1-2; D gene uncertain. Germline lookup yields CDR1 GTSNPN and CDR2 SVGIG (reference sequence). Trimming left V 2 bases short and J 4 bases short, with 11 bases between. The CDR3 totals 13 residues. CDR3: CAWSNPAGYGYTF. In DNA form, the CDR3 reads TGTGCCTGGAGTAACCCTGCGGGCTATGGCTACACCTTC.

This clone is a singleton in its sample. V and J are TRBV7-9 and TRBJ2-3; TRBD2 agrees at 7 bases. V was pared by 5 bases and J by 0 bases, with 5 bases of the junction left unmatched. The CDR3 has 15 amino acids. From germline, CDR1 is SEHNR and CDR2 FQNEAQ (reference sequence). The CDR3 is CASSEWGGSTDTQYF. CDR3 coding DNA: TGTGCCAGCAGCGAATGGGGGGGGAGCACAGATACGCAGTATTTT.

The chain employs TRBV4-1 and TRBJ2-3; possible D gene TRBD2, 5 bases. The germline V gene has CDR1 MGHRA and CDR2 YSYEKL. CDR3 length: 12 amino acids. V shed 1 base and J shed 10 bases, with 9 bases lying between them. The CDR3 protein is CASSQGLRAQYF. The CDR3, as DNA: TGCGCCAGCAGCCAAGGACTGAGGGCGCAGTATTTT.

The V and J genes are TRBV7-6 and TRBJ2-5, with 9 nucleotides matching TRBD2. Germline lookup yields CDR1 SGHVS and CDR2 FNYEAQ. The CDR3 is made up of 17 amino acids. The trim removed 8 bases at V and 2 bases at J, leaving 15 bases unmatched. The CDR3 reads CASLLGASGNLQETQYF. The DNA for the CDR3 is TGTGCCAGCCTCCTGGGGGCTAGCGGGAACCTACAAGAGACCCAGTACTTC. Combining the CDR3 with reference TRBV7-6 and TRBJ2-5 gives the whole variable domain GAGVSQSPRYKVTKRGQDVALRCDPISGHVSLYWYRQALGQGPEFLTYFNYEAQQDKSGLPNDRFSAERPEGSISTLTIQRTEQRDSAMYRCASLLGASGNLQETQYFGPGTRLLVL.

This sequence joins TRBV6-1 and TRBJ2-1; 7 bases fit TRBD1. There are 14 residues in the CDR3. J was trimmed by 4 bases and V by 8 bases; bases with no gene match: 8. Germline V gene data show CDR1 as MNHNS and CDR2 as SASEGT. In DNA form, the CDR3 reads TGTGCCAGCGGTCCGGGACAGAAGTACAATGAGCAGTTCTTC. Residues: CASGPGQKYNEQFF.

V gene TRBV5-6 combines with J gene TRBJ2-3, with D possibly matching TRBD2 (6 bases). This CDR3 contains 14 residues. Germline CDR1 and CDR2: SGHDT and YYEEEE. V gave up 3 bases and J gave up 3 bases, with 11 bases separating them. The CDR3 here is CASSWPGGTDTQYF. As DNA, the CDR3 is TGTGCCAGCAGCTGGCCCGGAGGGACAGATACGCAGTATTTT.

J is TRBJ2-1 and V is TRBV9; TRBD2 matches 11 bases. The germline V gene has CDR1 SGDLS and CDR2 YYNGEE. The CDR3 sequence is 16 residues long. Unmatched junction bases numbered 9, after V lost 4 bases and J lost 6 bases. For the CDR3, the DNA is TGTGCCAGCAGCTCTACGACTAGCGGGAATCTCAATGAGCAGTTCTTC. It encodes CASSSTTSGNLNEQFF.

V usage is TRBV5-4 and J usage is TRBJ2-5; 12 nucleotides line up with TRBD2. The CDR3 length is 16 residues. Germline loops: CDR1 SGHNT, CDR2 YYREEE (reference sequence). The trim removed 2 bases at V and 5 bases at J, leaving 7 bases unmatched. CDR3 in amino acids: CASSLPSLAGGETQYF. CDR3 DNA sequence: TGTGCCAGCAGCTTACCCAGCCTAGCGGGAGGGGAGACCCAGTACTTC.

This chain joins TRBV5-4 and TRBJ2-5, with 8 bases fitting TRBD1. The length of the CDR3 is 14 residues. Germline V lookup: CDR1 SGHNT, CDR2 YYREEE (reference sequence). Unmatched junction bases numbered 7, after V lost 4 bases and J lost 5 bases. The CDR3 sequence is CASSPRQGRETQYF. The CDR3 coding sequence is TGTGCCAGCAGCCCCAGACAGGGGAGGGAGACCCAGTACTTC.

The chain joins TRBV14 to TRBJ1-1; 7 nucleotides line up with TRBD1. With 4 bases clipped from V and 2 bases from J, the junction kept 16 bases outside the gene matches. The CDR3 has 18 residues. Germline lookup yields CDR1 SGHDN and CDR2 FVKESK. The CDR3 reads CASSPWDRPISRNTEAFF. Here the CDR3 DNA reads TGTGCCAGCAGCCCCTGGGACAGACCGATTAGCCGAAACACTGAAGCTTTCTTT.

The chain links TRBV9 to TRBJ1-1; 7 bases are shared with TRBD1. V trimming: 2 bases; J trimming: 8 bases; junction bases outside the gene matches: 9. The CDR3 spans 14 residues. Germline CDR1 SGDLS, CDR2 YYNGEE. The CDR3: CASSVGTAIPEAFF. For the CDR3, the DNA is TGTGCCAGCAGCGTTGGGACAGCAATTCCCGAAGCTTTCTTT.